Following are 10 T cell receptor beta chains from one sample sequenced in a study of T cells in Graves' hyperthyroidism and ophthalmopathy. Regions amplified from RNA transcripts were the TCR beta CDR3 regions. First-round RT-PCR with HTBI primers amplified the TCR CDR3 region. TCRdb recomputed calls from the multiplex PCR reads with MiXCR, one row per CDR3 protein. The data show around 200,000 distinct CDR3 sequences, about 17% seen once. Sequenced input: blood. The receptors come from a man aged 35 to 55 with Graves' hyperthyroidism.

The rearrangement uses TRBV7-9 and TRBJ1-3, with unresolved D. Germline V gene data show CDR1 as SEHNR and CDR2 as FQNEAQ (reference sequence). Trimming took 6 bases from V and 7 from J, leaving 7 bases between them. The CDR3 has 11 residues. CDR3 nucleotide sequence: TGTGCCAGCAGAATTAGTAACACCATATATTTT. Translating gives CASRISNTIYF.

This clonotype was observed at least ten times. The CDR3 spells CASSKGQLRNTEAFF. CDR3 DNA sequence: TGTGCCAGCAGTAAGGGACAGCTTCGGAACACTGAAGCTTTCTTT. The genes are TRBV6-1 and TRBJ1-1; TRBD1 agrees at 7 bases. The germline gives CDR1 MNHNS, CDR2 SASEGT. Trimming at V came to 5 bases and at J to 1 base, leaving 7 bases not matched to a gene. The CDR3 is 15 amino acids.

In its sample, this clonotype was seen a few times. The chain is built from TRBV24-1 and TRBJ2-3; TRBD2 is a possible D gene (7 bases). V shed 5 bases and J shed 2 bases, with 19 bases lying between them. Germline assignment: CDR1 KGHDR and CDR2 SFDVKD. CDR3 size: 17 residues. The CDR3 bases are TGTGCCACCAGTGCTAAGCATACGGGGGGCCCCACAGATACGCAGTATTTT. Translating it yields CATSAKHTGGPTDTQYF.

Ten or more counts support this clonotype. This chain uses TRBV6-2 or TRBV6-3 with TRBJ1-6, with a weak D call TRBD1 (5 bases). V gave up 2 bases and J gave up 7 bases, with 12 bases separating them. Looked up from germline, CDR1 is MNHEY and CDR2 is SVGEGT. This CDR3 region has 15 residues. The DNA of the CDR3 is TGTGCCAGCAGTTACAGCCGGGACGGAAATTCACCCCTCCACTTT. Its protein product is CASSYSRDGNSPLHF.

This clonotype was detected many times. A junction boundary mismatches the germline segment, possibly from a read error. This chain connects TRBV14 to TRBJ2-7; TRBD1 is a possible D gene (5 bases). CDR1 and CDR2 (germline): SGHDN, FVKESK. The CDR3 consists of 16 residues. CDR3 sequence (DNA): TGCGCCAGCAGCCAAGCTAGGGGCCCTCGTCCCCACGAGCAGTACTTC. This codes for CASSQARGPRPHEQYF.

This clonotype was seen only a few times. The chain carries TRBV6-1 and TRBJ2-3; D tentatively reads TRBD1 or TRBD2 (6 bases each). The germline gives CDR1 MNHNS, CDR2 SASEGT. There are 13 residues in the CDR3. The chain's CDR3 is CVVAGQESDTQYF. The CDR3 DNA reads TGTGTCGTGGCGGGACAAGAATCGGATACGCAGTATTTT.

In this sample, this clonotype turned up many times. The rearrangement uses TRBV30 and TRBJ2-5; D may match TRBD1 or TRBD2 (5 bases each). The germline V and J ends were trimmed by 3 bases and 4 bases, with 15 bases remaining between them. Germline V lookup: CDR1 GTSNPN, CDR2 SVGIG (reference sequence). The CDR3 is 14 residues long. Here the CDR3 reads CAWRALGVGETQYF. The CDR3 DNA sequence: TGTGCCTGGAGGGCCCTGGGGGTTGGAGAGACCCAGTACTTC.

This clonotype was counted at least ten times. This sequence joins TRBV12-3 or TRBV12-4 and TRBJ1-1, with 7 positions matching TRBD1. The trim removed 4 bases at V and 5 bases at J, leaving 7 bases unmatched. The CDR3 is 14 amino acids. The CDR3 nucleotides are TGTGCCAGCAGTTCGTTCACAGGGGCAACTGAAGCTTTCTTT. Protein: CASSSFTGATEAFF.

In this sample, this clonotype turned up a few times. The gene calls are TRBV18 and TRBJ2-1; TRBD2 is a possible D gene (5 bases). Trimming took off 4 bases at V and 0 bases at J, with 10 bases between the two ends. Germline-derived CDR1 and CDR2 are KGHSH and LQKENI. The CDR3 has 15 residues. The chain's CDR3 is CASSRRQSSYNEQFF. CDR3 DNA sequence: TGTGCCAGCTCACGGAGGCAGAGCTCCTACAATGAGCAGTTCTTC.

The V gene is TRBV4-3, the J gene TRBJ2-7, with 11 bases aligning to TRBD1. J was trimmed by 9 bases and V by 0 bases; bases with no gene match: 13. Germline-derived CDR1 and CDR2 are LGHNA and YSLEER. The CDR3 is 17 residues long. DNA for the CDR3: TGCGCCAGCAGCCAAGATCGTGGAGGACAGGGGGCGGGCGGGCAGTACTTC. Residues: CASSQDRGGQGAGGQYF.